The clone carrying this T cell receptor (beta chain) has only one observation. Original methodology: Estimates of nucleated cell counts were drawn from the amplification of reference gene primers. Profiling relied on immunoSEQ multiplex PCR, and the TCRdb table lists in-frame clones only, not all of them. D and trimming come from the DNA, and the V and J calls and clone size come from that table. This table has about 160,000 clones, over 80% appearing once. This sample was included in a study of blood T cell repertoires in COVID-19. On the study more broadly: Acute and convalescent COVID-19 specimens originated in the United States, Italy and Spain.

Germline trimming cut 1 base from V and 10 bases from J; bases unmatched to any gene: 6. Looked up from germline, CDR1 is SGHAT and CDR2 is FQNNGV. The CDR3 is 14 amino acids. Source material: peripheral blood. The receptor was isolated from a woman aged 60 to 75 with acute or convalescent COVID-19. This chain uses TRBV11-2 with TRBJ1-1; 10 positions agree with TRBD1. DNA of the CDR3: TGTGCCAGCAGCTTAGGGGGACAGGGGAGGGTAGCTTTCTTT. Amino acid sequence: CASSLGGQGRVAFF.